This TCR beta chain was identified during a study of CD8+ T cells in alopecia areata. cDNA reverse transcribed from extracted RNA served as the sequencing template. Clones were read by immunoSEQ multiplex PCR, and TCRdb kept only the in-frame ones, dropping some. Among 150,000 or so clones listed, 50% to 75% were seen once. Regarding treatment: oral pan-JAK inhibitor, 5-10 mg twice daily. CDR3 length: 15 amino acids. Germline V lookup: CDR1 MNHEY, CDR2 SVGAGI. V lost 0 bases and J 6 bases, leaving 12 bases between the germline ends. This clone was counted only a few times. V gene TRBV6-5 combines with J gene TRBJ2-4; D is unresolved. Material: CD4+ T cells sorted from blood, obtained at approximately week 60, from a patient treated with tofacitinib. This receptor was identified in a human donor with alopecia areata. The CDR3 protein is CASSYSNHIGNIQYF. As DNA, the CDR3 is TGTGCCAGCAGTTACTCTAATCACATAGGAAACATTCAGTACTTC.